This T cell receptor (beta chain) was observed in a study of neurological immune-mediated disorders. V gave up 4 bases and J gave up 10 bases, with 21 bases separating them. Germline loops: CDR1 SGHRS, CDR2 YFSETQ. The CDR3 totals 15 residues. Points from the study as a whole: Neither clinical nor MRI features were associated with the multiple sclerosis repertoire cluster.

A single record per CDR3 protein comes from TCRdb applying MiXCR to the 5' RACE reads. The data hold fewer than 85,000 distinct CDR3 sequences, with approximately 5% observed a single time. This clonotype occurred a few times. Its antigen is not known. Sequencing was done on a sample of PBMCs. The chain carries TRBV5-1 and TRBJ2-1; tentatively, D is TRBD2 (6 bases). This receptor was taken from a woman under 40 with multiple sclerosis. In DNA, the CDR3 is TGCGCCAGCAGCCCGGGACTGACAGCATCGCGCGAGCAGTTCTTC. Its translation is CASSPGLTASREQFF. Full variable domain (outside the CDR3, taken from reference TRBV5-1 and TRBJ2-1): KAGVTQTPRYLIKTRGQQVTLSCSPISGHRSVSWYQQTPGQGLQFLFEYFSETQRNKGNFPGRFSGRQFSNSRSEMNVSTLELGDSALYLCASSPGLTASREQFFGPGTRLTVL.